This T cell receptor beta chain was profiled in a study of cytomegalovirus exposure and HLA in healthy donors. Findings and limits, study-wide: In a later analysis, a missense DCLRE1C variant was linked to TCR beta V- and J-gene trimming. Some V segments, including TRBV6-2 and TRBV6-3, were excluded as indistinguishable.

The V gene lost 5 bases and the J gene lost 0 bases, with 17 bases spanning the gap. The CDR3 is 16 amino acids. Germline values: CDR1 SEHNR, CDR2 FQNEAQ (reference sequence). Primers: 60 Vbeta forward and 13 Jbeta reverse. TCRdb's copy holds only in-frame clones and misses some; the assay was immunoSEQ multiplex PCR. The sample table includes 100,000 to 150,000 clones. Notes on this clone: No antigen is known for it.

The chain uses TRBV7-9 and TRBJ2-7, with a weak D call TRBD2 (6 bases). The source is a man younger than 30 in good health and CMV-seronegative. Sequenced input: PBMCs. This CDR3 reads CASSPPLSGDSYEQYF. CDR3 DNA: TGTGCCAGCAGCCCACCACTTAGCGGAGACTCCTACGAGCAGTACTTC.